This T cell receptor beta chain was sequenced in a study of graft-versus-host responses after intestinal transplantation. Study-wide context: After anti-thymocyte globulin induction, recipients took tacrolimus and steroids for 2 to 3 years. Notes on the study in general: Graft-donor T cell macrochimerism coincided with high graft-versus-host to host-versus-graft clonal ratios in allografts. The highest levels of circulating GvH clones went along with early declines in HvG clones after transplant.

Graft material was processed, releasing intraepithelial and lamina propria lymphocytes. Sequenced by immunoSEQ multiplex PCR; TCRdb stores in-frame clones only, minus some. The table has about 21,000 clones, around 76% seen once. Germline V gene lookup returns CDR1 SGHDT and CDR2 YYEEEE. Trimming at V came to 4 bases and at J to 5 bases, leaving 12 bases not matched to a gene. The CDR3 is made up of 16 amino acids. About this clone itself: Antigen specificity is unknown.

The material sequenced was ileum tissue, taken around 20 days after intestinal transplant. The rearrangement links TRBV5-6 to TRBJ2-5; 9 bases fit TRBD2. The clonotype originates from a human patient who received an intestinal transplant, so some T cells may come from the graft donor. In nucleotides, the CDR3 is TGTGCCAGCAGCGGCACCGGGACTAGCCCATTCGAGACCCAGTACTTC. Residues: CASSGTGTSPFETQYF.